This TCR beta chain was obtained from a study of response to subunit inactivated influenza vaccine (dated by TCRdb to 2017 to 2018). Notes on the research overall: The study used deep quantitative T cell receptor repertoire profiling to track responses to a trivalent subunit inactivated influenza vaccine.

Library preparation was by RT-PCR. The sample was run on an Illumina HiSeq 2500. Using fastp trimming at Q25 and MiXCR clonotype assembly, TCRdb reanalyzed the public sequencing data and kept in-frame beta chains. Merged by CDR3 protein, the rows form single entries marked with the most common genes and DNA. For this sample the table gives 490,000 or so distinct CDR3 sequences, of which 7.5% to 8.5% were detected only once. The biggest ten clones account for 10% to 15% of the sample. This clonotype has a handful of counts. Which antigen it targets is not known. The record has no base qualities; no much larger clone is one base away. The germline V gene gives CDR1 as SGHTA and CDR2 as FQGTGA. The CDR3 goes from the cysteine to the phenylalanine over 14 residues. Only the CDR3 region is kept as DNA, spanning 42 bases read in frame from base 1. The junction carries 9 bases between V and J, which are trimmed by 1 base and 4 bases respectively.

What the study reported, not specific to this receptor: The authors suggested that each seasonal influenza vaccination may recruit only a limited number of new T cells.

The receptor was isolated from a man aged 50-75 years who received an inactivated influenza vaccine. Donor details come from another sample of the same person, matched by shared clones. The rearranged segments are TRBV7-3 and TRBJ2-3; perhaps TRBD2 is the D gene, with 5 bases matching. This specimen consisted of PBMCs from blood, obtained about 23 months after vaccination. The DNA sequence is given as TGTGCCAGCAGCTTAAATGCCGGGGCAGATACGCAGTATTTT. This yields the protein CASSLNAGADTQYF.